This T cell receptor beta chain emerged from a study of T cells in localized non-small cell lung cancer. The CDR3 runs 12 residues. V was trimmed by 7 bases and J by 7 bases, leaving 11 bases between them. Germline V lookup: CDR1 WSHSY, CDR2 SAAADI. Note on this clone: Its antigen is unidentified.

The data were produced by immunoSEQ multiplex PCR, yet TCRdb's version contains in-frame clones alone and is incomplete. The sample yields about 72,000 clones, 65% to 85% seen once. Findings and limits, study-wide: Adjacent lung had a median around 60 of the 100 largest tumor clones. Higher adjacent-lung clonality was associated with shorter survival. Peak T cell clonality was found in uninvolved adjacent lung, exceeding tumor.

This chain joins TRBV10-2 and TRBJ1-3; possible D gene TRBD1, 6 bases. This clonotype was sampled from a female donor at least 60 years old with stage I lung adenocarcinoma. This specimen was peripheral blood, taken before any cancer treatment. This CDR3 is CASTDSGNTIYF. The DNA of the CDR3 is TGCGCCAGCACGGACAGCGGCAACACCATATATTTT.